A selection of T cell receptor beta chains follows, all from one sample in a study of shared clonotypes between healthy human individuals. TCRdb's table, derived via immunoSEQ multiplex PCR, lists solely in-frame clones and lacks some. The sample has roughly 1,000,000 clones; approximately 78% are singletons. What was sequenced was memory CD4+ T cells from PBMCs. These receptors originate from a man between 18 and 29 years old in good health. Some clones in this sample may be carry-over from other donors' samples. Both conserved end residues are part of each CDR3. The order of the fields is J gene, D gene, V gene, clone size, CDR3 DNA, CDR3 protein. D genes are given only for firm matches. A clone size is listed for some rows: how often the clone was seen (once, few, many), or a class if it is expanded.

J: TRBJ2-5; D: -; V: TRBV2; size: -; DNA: TGTGCCAGCAGTCAAACAGGGTTTAGAGAGACCCAGTACTTC; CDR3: CASSQTGFRETQYF
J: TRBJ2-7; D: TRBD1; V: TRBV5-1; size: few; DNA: TGCGCCAGCAGTGGCTACGGACAGGGTGGGACGATGAGGTACTTC; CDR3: CASSGYGQGGTMRYF
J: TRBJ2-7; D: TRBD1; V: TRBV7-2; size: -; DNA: TGTGCCAGCAGCTTAAAGACAGGGGCGTTCTACGAGCAGTACTTC; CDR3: CASSLKTGAFYEQYF
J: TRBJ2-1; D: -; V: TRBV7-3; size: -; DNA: TGTGCCAGCAGCTTAACAGCTCCGCGAGGTTCCTACAATGAGCAGTTCTTC; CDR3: CASSLTAPRGSYNEQFF
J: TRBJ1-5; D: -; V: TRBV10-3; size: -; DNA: TGTGCCATCAGGGCAGGGGAGGGCAATCAGCCCCAGCATTTT; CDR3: CAIRAGEGNQPQHF
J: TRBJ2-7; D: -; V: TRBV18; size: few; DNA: TGTGCCAGCGCCGTTTCGGCGCCCTCCTACGAGCAGTACTTC; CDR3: CASAVSAPSYEQYF
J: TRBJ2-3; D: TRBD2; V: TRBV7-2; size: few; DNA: TGTGCCAGCAGCTTACGGACTAGCGGGACGACAGATACGCAGTATTTT; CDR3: CASSLRTSGTTDTQYF
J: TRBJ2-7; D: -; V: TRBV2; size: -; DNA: TGTGCCAGCAAGAAGACGACAGTGATGGGGGAGCAGTACTTC; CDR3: CASKKTTVMGEQYF
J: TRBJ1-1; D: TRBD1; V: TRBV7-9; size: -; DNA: TGTGCCAGCAGCTTGGGAGGGGGCGGAACTGAAGCTTTCTTT; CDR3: CASSLGGGGTEAFF
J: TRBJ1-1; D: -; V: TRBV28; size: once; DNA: TGTGCCAGCAGGAATCAGGGGAGGAGCACTGAAGCTTTCTTT; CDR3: CASRNQGRSTEAFF
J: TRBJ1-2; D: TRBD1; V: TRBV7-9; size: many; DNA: TGTGCCAGCAGCTCTATCGGGACAGGCGGCTACACCTTC; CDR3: CASSSIGTGGYTF
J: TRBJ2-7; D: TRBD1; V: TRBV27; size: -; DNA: TGTGCCAGCAGACGCACCGGGACAGCCAAGTCCTACGAGCAGTACTTC; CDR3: CASRRTGTAKSYEQYF
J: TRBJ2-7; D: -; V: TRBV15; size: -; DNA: TGTGCCACCAGCAGAGAACAGTCCAGCTCCTACGAGCAGTACTTC; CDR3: CATSREQSSSYEQYF
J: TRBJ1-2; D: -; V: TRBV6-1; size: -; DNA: TGTGCCAGCAGAGACGGGTACTATGGCTACACCTTC; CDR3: CASRDGYYGYTF
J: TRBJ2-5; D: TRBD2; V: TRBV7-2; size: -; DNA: TGTGCCAGCAGCCCGAGGGCTAGCGGGAGGGCCTTGGAGACCCAGTACTTC; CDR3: CASSPRASGRALETQYF